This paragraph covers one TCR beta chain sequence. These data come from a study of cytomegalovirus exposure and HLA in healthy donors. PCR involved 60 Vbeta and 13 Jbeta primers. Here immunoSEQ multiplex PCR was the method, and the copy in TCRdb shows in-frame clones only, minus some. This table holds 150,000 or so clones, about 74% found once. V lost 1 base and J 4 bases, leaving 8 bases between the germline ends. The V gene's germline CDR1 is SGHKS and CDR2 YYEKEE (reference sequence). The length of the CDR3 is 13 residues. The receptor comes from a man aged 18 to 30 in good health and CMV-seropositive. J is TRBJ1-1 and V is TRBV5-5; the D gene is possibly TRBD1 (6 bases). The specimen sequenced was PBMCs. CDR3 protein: CASSLLGGTEAFF. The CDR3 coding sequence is TGTGCCAGCAGCTTGTTAGGGGGCACTGAAGCTTTCTTT.